Here is one T cell receptor (beta chain) with its context. The antigen is undetermined. The sequenced cases were selected for having the highest brain T cell transcript signatures. Deletions cut 2 bases from V and 6 bases from J, with 16 bases between. The CDR3 has 14 residues. Germline V gives CDR1 GTSNPN, CDR2 SVGIG (reference sequence). The data are from a study of brain T cells in children with intractable seizures. Broader study findings: Clones missing pre-surgery may reflect undersampling of that blood sample.

Sequenced by immunoSEQ multiplex PCR; TCRdb stores in-frame clones only, minus some. The sample holds tens of thousands of clones, 85% to 95% seen once. V usage is TRBV30 and J usage is TRBJ2-5; the D call may be TRBD1 or TRBD2 (5 bases each). The origin of this receptor is a boy in the first two years of life with tuberous sclerosis and intractable seizures. The source was peripheral blood, collected at surgery. The CDR3 DNA sequence: TGTGCCTGGAGTTCCAAGGGGACGGGCCAGACCCAGTACTTC. It codes for CAWSSKGTGQTQYF.